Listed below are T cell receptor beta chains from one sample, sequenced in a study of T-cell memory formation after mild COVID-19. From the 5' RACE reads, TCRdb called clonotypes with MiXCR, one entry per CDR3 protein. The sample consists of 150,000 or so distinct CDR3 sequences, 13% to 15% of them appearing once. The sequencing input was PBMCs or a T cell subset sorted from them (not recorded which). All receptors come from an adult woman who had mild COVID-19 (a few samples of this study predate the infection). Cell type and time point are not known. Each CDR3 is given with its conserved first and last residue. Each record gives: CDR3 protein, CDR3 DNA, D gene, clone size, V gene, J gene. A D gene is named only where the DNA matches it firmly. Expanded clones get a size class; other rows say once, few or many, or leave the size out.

CASRKSLPGELFF	TGTGCCAGCCGTAAGAGTCTACCCGGGGAGCTGTTTTTT	.	once	TRBV28	TRBJ2-2
CASRRRQRSSGNTIYF	TGTGCCAGCAGGCGCCGACAGCGCAGCTCTGGAAACACCATATATTTT	.	few	TRBV12-3/TRBV12-4	TRBJ1-3
CASSYSKDRGYTGELFF	TGTGCCAGCAGTTACTCGAAAGACAGGGGCTACACCGGGGAGCTGTTTTTT	TRBD1	.	TRBV6-2/TRBV6-3	TRBJ2-2
CASRHRTNTGELFF	TGTGCCAGTAGGCACAGAACGAACACCGGGGAGCTGTTTTTT	.	.	TRBV19	TRBJ2-2
CASSLLIADTQYF	TGTGCCAGCAGCTTACTTATTGCAGATACGCAGTATTTT	.	few	TRBV7-8	TRBJ2-3
CASSSRRTGELFF	TGTGCCAGCAGTTCCCGAAGGACCGGGGAGCTGTTTTTT	.	few	TRBV27	TRBJ2-2
CASRGGGTAEKLFF	TGTGCCAGTCGCGGAGGGGGAACGGCCGAAAAACTGTTTTTT	.	.	TRBV19	TRBJ1-4
CASSLRSGTGEPLHF	TGTGCCAGCAGCTTACGGTCGGGAACAGGCGAGCCCCTCCACTTT	.	few	TRBV7-6	TRBJ1-6
CASSQESVGYTF	TGTGCCAGCAGCCAAGAGAGCGTCGGCTACACCTTC	.	.	TRBV3-1	TRBJ1-2
CASSLTSGGFTDTQYF	TGTGCCAGCAGCCTCACTAGCGGGGGGTTCACAGATACGCAGTATTTT	TRBD2	.	TRBV7-9	TRBJ2-3
CASSDQNTGELFF	TGTGCCAGCTCAGACCAGAACACCGGGGAGCTGTTTTTT	.	few	TRBV18	TRBJ2-2
CASSYSGQNTDTQYF	TGTGCCAGCAGTTACTCAGGACAGAACACAGATACGCAGTATTTT	.	.	TRBV6-5	TRBJ2-3